This TCR beta chain was identified during a study of identical twins. Through template switching, a universal primer site was introduced, and the cDNA contained unique molecular identifiers. TCRdb analysed the 5' RACE reads with MiXCR anew, one entry per CDR3 protein. The repertoire holds approximately 220,000 distinct CDR3 sequences, with approximately 8.3% as singletons. The CDR3 sequence is 14 residues long. The germline CDR1 and CDR2 sequences are SGHDT and YYEEEE. V lost 4 bases and J lost 3, with 12 bases in between. Whole-study findings and limits: In monozygotic twins, models underestimated the sharing of out-of-frame TCR alpha. There is a chance that invariant MAIT and iNKT cells partially muddied zero-insertion analyses.

This clonotype showed up just a few times. Its specificity is not known. These data were also reused for a study on yellow fever vaccine responses in identical twins.

The sequencing input was memory (CD45RO+) T cells sorted from blood. The V gene is TRBV5-6, the J gene TRBJ2-3; a weak D match, TRBD1 (5 bases). This receptor was identified in a woman between 18 and 30 years old in good health. The chain's CDR3 is CASSTLGATDTQYF. CDR3 bases: TGTGCCAGCAGCACTCTAGGGGCGACAGATACGCAGTATTTT.